This TCR beta chain appears in the sequencing data of a study of cytomegalovirus exposure and HLA in healthy donors. For the study at large: About 77 million unique TCRs from HLA-typed donors made up an early data release.

Study-wide findings and caveats: Prediction of most subjects' HLA-A and HLA-B alleles by TCR beta sequences was reportedly accurate. The authors later linked a missense DCLRE1C variant to TCR beta V- and J-gene trimming.

Those who donated were healthy bone marrow donors. Details on this clone: Antigen specificity is unknown.

Germline V CDR1 and CDR2: SGHVS, FNYEAQ. CDR3 length: 17 amino acids. The V segment lost 3 bases and the J segment 0 bases; nucleotides outside the gene matches: 8. The PCR made use of 60 Vbeta and 13 Jbeta primers. Only in-frame clones appear in the TCRdb table, and some are missing; sequencing was by immunoSEQ multiplex PCR. The sample carries about 140,000 clones, roughly 80% recorded once. Material: PBMCs. This TCR came from a male donor in good health and CMV-seronegative. V gene TRBV7-6 combines with J gene TRBJ2-7, with 10 bases that match TRBD1. CDR3 sequence (DNA): TGTGCCAGCAGCTTCGGACAGGGGGGACGAAGCTCCTACGAGCAGTACTTC. Amino acid sequence: CASSFGQGGRSSYEQYF.